The clone carrying this T cell receptor beta chain has a handful of counts. The sample originates from a study of blood T cell repertoires in COVID-19. Whole-study context: The United States, Italy and Spain supplied acute and convalescent COVID-19 samples.

The germline CDR1 and CDR2 sequences are SGHRS and YFSETQ. The V end lost 0 bases, the J end lost 1 base, and 11 bases lay between the germline ends. The CDR3 runs 16 residues. As processed by the authors: Amplification of reference gene primers was used by the study to estimate nucleated cell counts. Clones were read by immunoSEQ multiplex PCR, and TCRdb kept only the in-frame ones, dropping some. For V, J and clone size, that table is used; D and trimming come from the DNA. The sample includes more than 55,000 clones, about 77% of them seen just once. The sequence was collected from a man older than 75 with active or convalescent COVID-19. The rearrangement joins TRBV5-1 to TRBJ2-1; D is possibly TRBD1 (6 bases). Sequences were obtained from peripheral blood. The CDR3 nucleotides are TGCGCCAGCAGCTTGGATACAGGGAATTCCTACAATGAGCAGTTCTTC. Translation: CASSLDTGNSYNEQFF.